This T cell receptor (beta chain) stems from a study of T cells in Graves' hyperthyroidism and ophthalmopathy. Across the study: The initial diagnosis was the point when peripheral blood was collected, ahead of any treatment.

This clonotype was counted a few times. Diagnoses were established using clinical symptoms, serum thyroxine and TRAb, thyroid ultrasound and orbital computed tomography. RNA transcripts gave rise to amplified TCR beta CDR3 regions. The HTBI set primed first-round TCR CDR3 RT-PCR. TCRdb re-derived calls from the multiplex PCR reads in MiXCR, one entry per CDR3 protein. The data contain 350,000 to 450,000 distinct CDR3 sequences, over 13% of them singletons. V was pared by 3 bases and J by 6 bases, with 12 bases between. CDR1 and CDR2 (germline): MNHEY, SMNVEV (reference sequence). This CDR3 spans 13 amino acids.

Specimen: blood. V gene TRBV27 combines with J gene TRBJ2-7; no definite D call. The sequence came from a man aged 50 to 59 with Graves' ophthalmopathy. The CDR3 spells CASSFGTLGEQYF. CDR3 DNA sequence: TGTGCCAGCAGTTTTGGTACTCTTGGCGAGCAGTACTTC.